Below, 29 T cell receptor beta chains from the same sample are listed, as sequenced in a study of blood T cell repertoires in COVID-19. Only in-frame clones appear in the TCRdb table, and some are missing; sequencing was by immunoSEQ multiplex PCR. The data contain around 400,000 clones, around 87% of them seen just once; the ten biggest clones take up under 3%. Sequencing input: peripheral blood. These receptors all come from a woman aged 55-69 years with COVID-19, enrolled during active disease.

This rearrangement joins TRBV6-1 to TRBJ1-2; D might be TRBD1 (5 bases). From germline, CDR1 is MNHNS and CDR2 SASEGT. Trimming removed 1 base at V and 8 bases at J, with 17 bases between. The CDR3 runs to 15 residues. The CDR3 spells CASSEGGSGFKGYTF. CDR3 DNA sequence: TGTGCCAGCAGTGAAGGGGGATCAGGGTTCAAGGGCTACACCTTC.

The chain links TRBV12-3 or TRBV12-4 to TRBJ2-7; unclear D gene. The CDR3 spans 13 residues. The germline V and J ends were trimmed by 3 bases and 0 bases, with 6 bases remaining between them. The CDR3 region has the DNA TGTGCCAGCAGTTTGTCCAGCTCCTACGAGCAGTACTTC. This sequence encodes CASSLSSSYEQYF.

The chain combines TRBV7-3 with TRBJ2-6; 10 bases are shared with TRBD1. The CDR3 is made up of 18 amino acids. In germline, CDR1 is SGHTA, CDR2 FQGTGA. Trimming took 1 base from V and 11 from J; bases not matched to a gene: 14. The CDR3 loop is CASSLIGLGQGTYDVLTF. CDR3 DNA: TGTGCCAGCAGCTTAATTGGTTTGGGACAGGGGACTTATGACGTCCTGACTTTC.

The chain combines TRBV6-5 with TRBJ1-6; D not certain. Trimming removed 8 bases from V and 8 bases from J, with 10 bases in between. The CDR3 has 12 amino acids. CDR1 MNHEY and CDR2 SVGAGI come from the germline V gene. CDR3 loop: CASRVIDSPLHF. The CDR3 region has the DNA TGTGCCAGCCGGGTCATCGATTCACCCCTCCACTTT.

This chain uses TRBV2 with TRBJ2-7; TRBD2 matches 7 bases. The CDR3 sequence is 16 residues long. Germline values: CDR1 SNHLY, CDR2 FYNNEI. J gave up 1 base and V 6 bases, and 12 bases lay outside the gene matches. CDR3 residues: CASRAQPGLPSYEQYF. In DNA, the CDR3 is TGTGCCAGCAGAGCACAGCCGGGACTACCATCCTACGAGCAGTACTTC.

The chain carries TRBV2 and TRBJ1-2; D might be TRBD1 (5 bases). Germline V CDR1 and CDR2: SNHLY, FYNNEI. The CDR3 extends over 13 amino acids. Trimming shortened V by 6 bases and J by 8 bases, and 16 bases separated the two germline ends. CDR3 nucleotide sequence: TGTGCCAGCAGGGGGGGGAGCCAGGCCGGCTACACCTTC. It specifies CASRGGSQAGYTF.

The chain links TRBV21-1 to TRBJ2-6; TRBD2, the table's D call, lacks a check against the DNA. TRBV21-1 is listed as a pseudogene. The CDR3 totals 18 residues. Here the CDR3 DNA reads TGTGCCAGCAGCAAGGCGGAGGGAGGCAAGGTTGGGGCCAACGTCCTGACTTTC. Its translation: CASSKAEGGKVGANVLTF.

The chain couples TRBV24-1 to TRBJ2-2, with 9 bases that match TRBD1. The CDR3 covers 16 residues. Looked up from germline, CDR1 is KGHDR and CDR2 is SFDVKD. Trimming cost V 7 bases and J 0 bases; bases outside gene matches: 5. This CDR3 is CATSHTGGANTGELFF. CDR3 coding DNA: TGTGCCACCAGCCATACAGGGGGCGCGAACACCGGGGAGCTGTTTTTT.

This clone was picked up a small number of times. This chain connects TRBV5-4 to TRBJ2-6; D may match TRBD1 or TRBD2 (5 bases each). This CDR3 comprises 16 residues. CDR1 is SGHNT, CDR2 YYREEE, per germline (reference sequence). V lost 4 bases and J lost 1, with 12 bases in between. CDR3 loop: CASSVGRRSGANVLTF. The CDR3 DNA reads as TGTGCCAGCAGCGTGGGACGGAGATCTGGGGCCAACGTCCTGACTTTC.

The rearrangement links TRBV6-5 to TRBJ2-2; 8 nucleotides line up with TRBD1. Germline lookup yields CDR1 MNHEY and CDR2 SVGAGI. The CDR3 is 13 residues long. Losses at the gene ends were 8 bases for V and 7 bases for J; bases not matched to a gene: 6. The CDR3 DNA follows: TGTGCCAGCTCACAGGGGGTAATCGGGGAGCTGTTTTTT. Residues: CASSQGVIGELFF.

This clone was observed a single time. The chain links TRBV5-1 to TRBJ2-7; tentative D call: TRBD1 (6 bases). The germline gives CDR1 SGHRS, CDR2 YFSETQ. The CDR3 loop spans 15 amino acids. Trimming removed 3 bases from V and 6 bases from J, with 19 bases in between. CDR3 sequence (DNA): TGCGCCAGCAGCTACTTAACGGACAGCCCCACCGAGCAGTACTTC. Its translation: CASSYLTDSPTEQYF.

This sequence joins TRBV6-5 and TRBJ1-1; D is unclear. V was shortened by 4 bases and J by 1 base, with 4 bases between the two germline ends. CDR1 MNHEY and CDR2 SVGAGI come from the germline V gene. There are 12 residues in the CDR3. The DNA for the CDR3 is TGTGCCAGCAGTTTGAGGAACACTGAAGCTTTCTTT. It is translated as CASSLRNTEAFF.

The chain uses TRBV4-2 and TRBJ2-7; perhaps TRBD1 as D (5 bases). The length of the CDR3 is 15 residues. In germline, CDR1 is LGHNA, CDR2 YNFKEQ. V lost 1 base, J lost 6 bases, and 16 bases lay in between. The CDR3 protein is CASSQVVGVPSEQYF. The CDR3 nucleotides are TGTGCCAGCAGCCAAGTCGTAGGGGTCCCGTCCGAGCAGTACTTC.

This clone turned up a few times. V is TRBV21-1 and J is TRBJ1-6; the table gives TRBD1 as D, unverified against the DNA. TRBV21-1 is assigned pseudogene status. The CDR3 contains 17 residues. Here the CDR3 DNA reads TGTGCCAGCAGCAAAGGGGGCAGCGAGAGGCCCTATTCACCCCTCCACTTT. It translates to CASSKGGSERPYSPLHF.

CDR3: CASSVGQGDGYTF. The CDR3 coding sequence is TGTGCCAGCAGTGTGGGGCAGGGTGATGGCTACACCTTC. V is TRBV2 and J is TRBJ1-2, with a tentative D call TRBD1 (5 bases). This CDR3 spans 13 amino acids. Germline CDR1 and CDR2: SNHLY and FYNNEI. V was cut by 4 bases and J by 6 bases, with 12 bases left in between.

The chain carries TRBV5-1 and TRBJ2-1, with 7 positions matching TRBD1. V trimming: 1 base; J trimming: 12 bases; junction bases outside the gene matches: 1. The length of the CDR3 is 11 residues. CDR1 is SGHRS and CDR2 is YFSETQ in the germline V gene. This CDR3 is CASSLNRGQFF. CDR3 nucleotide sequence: TGCGCCAGCAGCTTGAACAGGGGGCAGTTCTTC.

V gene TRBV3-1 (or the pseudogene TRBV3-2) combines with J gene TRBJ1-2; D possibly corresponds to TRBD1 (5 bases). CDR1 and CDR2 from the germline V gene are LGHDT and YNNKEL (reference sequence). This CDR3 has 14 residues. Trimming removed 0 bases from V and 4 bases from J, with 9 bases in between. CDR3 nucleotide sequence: TGTGCCAGCAGCCAAGAGTCACAGGCCTATGGCTACACCTTC. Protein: CASSQESQAYGYTF.

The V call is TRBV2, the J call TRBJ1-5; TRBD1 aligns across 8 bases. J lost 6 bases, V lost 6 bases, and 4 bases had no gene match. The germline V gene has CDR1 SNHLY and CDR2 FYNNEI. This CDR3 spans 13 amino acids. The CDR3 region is CASRQGVGQPQHF. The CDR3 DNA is TGTGCCAGCAGACAGGGGGTAGGTCAGCCCCAGCATTTT.

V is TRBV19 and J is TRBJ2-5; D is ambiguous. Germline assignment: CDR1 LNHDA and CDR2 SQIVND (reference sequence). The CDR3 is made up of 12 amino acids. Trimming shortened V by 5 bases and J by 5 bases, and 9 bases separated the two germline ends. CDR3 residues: CASSPGWETQYF. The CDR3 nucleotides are TGTGCCAGTAGTCCAGGTTGGGAGACCCAGTACTTC.

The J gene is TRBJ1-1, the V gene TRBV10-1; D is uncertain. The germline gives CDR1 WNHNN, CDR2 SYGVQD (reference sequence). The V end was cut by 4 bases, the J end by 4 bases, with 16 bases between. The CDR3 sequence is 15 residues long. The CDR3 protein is CASSANRGPGTEAFF. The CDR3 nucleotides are TGCGCCAGCAGTGCCAATAGAGGGCCGGGCACTGAAGCTTTCTTT.

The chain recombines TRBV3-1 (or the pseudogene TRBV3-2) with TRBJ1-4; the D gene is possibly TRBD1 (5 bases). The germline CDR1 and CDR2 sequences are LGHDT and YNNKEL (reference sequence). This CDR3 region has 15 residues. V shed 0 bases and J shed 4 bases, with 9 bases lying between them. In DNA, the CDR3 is TGTGCCAGCAGCCAAGAGTTACAGGTTAATGAAAAACTGTTTTTT. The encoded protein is CASSQELQVNEKLFF.

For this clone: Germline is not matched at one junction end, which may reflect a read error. The CDR3 loop reads CASSKNQDRGRNF. The CDR3 DNA reads TGTGCCAGTAGTAAAAACCAGGACAGGGGGCGAAACTTT. The chain joins TRBV19 to TRBJ1-1; TRBD1 agrees at 11 bases. Looked up from germline, CDR1 is LNHDA and CDR2 is SQIVND (reference sequence). The length of the CDR3 is 13 residues.

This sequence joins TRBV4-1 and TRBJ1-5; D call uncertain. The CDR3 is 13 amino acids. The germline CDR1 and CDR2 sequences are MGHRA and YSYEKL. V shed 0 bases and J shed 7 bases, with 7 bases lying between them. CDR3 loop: CASSQDPGQPQHF. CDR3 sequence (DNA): TGCGCCAGCAGCCAAGATCCAGGACAGCCCCAGCATTTT.

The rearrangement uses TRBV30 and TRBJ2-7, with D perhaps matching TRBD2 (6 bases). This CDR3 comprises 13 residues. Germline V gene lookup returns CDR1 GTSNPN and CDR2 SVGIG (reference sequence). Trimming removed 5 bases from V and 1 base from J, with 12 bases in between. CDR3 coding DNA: TGTGCCTGGGGGCGGGACTTTTCCTACGAGCAGTACTTC. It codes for CAWGRDFSYEQYF.

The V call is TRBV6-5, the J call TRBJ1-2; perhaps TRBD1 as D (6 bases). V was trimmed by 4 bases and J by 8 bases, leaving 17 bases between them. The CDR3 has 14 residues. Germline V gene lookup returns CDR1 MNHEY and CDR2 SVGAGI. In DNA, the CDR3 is TGTGCCAGCAGTTCCCCAGGGGTGTCGGCGGGCTACACCTTC. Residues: CASSSPGVSAGYTF.

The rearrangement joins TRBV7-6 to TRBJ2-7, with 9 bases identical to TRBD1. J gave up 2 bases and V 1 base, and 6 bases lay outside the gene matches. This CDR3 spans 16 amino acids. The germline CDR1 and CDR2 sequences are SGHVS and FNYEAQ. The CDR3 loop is CASSLGPGQGPYEQYF. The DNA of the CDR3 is TGTGCCAGCAGCTTAGGGCCGGGACAGGGACCCTACGAGCAGTACTTC.

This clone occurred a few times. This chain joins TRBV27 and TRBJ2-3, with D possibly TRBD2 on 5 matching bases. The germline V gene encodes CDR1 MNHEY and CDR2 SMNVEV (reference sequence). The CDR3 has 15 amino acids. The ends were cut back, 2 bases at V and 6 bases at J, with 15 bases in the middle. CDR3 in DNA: TGTGCCAGCAGTTTACTGGAGGCGGTTACTGATACGCAGTATTTT. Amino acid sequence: CASSLLEAVTDTQYF.

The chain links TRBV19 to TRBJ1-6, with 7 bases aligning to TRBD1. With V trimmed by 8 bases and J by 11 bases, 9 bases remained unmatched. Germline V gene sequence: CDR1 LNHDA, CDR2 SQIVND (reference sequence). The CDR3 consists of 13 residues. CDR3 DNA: TGTGCCAGTGTGGGACAGCTATTGGCACCCCTCCACTTT. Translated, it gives CASVGQLLAPLHF.

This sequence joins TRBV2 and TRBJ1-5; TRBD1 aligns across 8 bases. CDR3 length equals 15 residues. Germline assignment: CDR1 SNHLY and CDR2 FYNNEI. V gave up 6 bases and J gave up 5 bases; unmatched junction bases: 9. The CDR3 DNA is TGTGCCAGCAGGGACAGGGCCGACTTTTATCAGCCCCAGCATTTT. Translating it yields CASRDRADFYQPQHF.